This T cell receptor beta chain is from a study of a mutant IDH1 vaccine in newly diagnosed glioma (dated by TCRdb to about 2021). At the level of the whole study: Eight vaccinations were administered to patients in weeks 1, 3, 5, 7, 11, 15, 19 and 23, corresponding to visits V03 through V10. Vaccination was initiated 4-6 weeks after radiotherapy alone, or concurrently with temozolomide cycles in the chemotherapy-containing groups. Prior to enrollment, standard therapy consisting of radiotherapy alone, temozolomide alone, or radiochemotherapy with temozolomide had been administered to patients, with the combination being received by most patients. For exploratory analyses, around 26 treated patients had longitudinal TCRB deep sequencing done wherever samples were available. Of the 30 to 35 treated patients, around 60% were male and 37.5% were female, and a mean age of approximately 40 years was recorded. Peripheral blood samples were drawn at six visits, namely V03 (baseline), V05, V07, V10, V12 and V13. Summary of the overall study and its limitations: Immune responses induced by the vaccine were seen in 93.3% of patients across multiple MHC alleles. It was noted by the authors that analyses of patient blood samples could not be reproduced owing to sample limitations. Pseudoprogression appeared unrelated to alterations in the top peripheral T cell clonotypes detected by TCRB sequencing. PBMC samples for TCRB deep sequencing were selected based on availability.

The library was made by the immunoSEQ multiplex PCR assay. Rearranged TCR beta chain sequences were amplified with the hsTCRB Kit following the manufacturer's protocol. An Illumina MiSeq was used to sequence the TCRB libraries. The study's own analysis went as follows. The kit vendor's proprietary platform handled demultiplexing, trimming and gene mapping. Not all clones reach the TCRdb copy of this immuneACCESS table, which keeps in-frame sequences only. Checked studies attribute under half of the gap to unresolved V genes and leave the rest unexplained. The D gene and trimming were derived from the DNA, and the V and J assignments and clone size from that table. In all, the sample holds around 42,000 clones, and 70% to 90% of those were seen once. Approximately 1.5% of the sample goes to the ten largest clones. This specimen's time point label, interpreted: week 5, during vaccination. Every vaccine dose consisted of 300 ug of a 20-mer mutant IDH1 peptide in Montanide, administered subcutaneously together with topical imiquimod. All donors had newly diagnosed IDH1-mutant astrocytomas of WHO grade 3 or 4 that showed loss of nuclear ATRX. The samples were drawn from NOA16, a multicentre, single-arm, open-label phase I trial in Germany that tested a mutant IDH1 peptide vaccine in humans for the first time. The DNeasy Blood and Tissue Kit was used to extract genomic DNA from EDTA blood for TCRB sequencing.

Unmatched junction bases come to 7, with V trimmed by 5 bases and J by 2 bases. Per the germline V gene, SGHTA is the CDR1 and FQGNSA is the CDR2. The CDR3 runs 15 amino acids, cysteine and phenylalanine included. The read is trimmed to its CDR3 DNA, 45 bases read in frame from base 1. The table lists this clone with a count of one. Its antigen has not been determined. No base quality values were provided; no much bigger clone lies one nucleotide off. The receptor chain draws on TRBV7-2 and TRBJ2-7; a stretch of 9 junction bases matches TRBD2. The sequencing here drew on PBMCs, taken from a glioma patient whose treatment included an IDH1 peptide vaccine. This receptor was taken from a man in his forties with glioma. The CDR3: CASSGGLAGTYEQYF. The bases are TGTGCCAGCAGCGGTGGTCTAGCGGGAACCTACGAGCAGTACTTC.